The entry below gives a single T cell receptor (beta chain) sequence along with its context. The antigen remains undetermined. The data were obtained in a study of T-cell memory formation after mild COVID-19. MiXCR, applied by TCRdb to the 5' RACE reads, yields one record per CDR3 protein. The sample consists of approximately 150,000 distinct CDR3 sequences, around 5.8% of them appearing once. Germline-derived CDR1 and CDR2 are KGHSH and LQKENI. The CDR3 contains 14 residues. With V trimmed by 3 bases and J by 6 bases, 8 bases remained unmatched. Study-wide results and caveats: Several responding clones turned up in pre-infection memory, indicating that cross-reactive memory may have taken part. CD4/CD8 balance held among clones contracting day 15 to 85, and later expanders leaned CD4+. Contracting CD4+ clones sat mainly in CM and EM; CD8+ in EMRA.

The genes are TRBV18 and TRBJ2-7, with 7 bases identical to TRBD1. Specimen: PBMCs or a T cell subset sorted from them (not recorded which). The receptor comes from an adult woman who had mild COVID-19 (a few samples of this study predate the infection). Cell type and time point are not known. CDR3 in amino acids: CASSPGQALAEQYF. The DNA of the CDR3 is TGTGCCAGCTCACCCGGACAGGCCCTCGCCGAGCAGTACTTC. Based on the CDR3 plus reference TRBV18 and TRBJ2-7, the full variable domain is NAGVMQNPRHLVRRRGQEARLRCSPMKGHSHVYWYRQLPEEGLKFMVYLQKENIIDESGMPKERFSAEFPKEGPSILRIQQVVRGDSAAYFCASSPGQALAEQYFGPGTRLTVT.